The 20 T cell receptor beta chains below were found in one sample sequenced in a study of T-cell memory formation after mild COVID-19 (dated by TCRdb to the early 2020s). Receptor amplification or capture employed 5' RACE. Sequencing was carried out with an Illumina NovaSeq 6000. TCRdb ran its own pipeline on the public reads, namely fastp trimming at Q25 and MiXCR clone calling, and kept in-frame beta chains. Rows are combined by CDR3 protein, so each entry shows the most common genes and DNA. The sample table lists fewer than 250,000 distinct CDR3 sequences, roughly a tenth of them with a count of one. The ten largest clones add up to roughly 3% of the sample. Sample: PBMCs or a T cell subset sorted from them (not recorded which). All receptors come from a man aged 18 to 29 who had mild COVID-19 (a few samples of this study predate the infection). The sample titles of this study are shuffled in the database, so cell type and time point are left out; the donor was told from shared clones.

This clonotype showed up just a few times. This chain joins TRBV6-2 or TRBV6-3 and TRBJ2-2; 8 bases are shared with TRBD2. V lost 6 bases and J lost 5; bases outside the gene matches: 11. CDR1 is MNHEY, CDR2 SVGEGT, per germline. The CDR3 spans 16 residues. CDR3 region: CASSNPGGPRTGELFF. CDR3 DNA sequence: TGTGCCAGCAGCAATCCGGGGGGGCCTAGAACCGGGGAGCTGTTTTTT.

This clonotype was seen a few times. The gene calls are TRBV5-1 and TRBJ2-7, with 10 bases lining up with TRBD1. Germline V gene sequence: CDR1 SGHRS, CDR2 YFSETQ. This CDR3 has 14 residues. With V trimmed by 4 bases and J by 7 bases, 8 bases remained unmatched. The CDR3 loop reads CASSPGTGALEQYF. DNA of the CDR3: TGCGCCAGCAGCCCCGGGACAGGGGCCCTAGAGCAGTACTTC.

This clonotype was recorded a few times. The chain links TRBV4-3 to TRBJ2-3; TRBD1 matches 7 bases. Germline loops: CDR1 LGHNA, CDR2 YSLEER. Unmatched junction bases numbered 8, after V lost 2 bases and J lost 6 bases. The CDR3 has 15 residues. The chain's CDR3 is CASSQHSQGFDTQYF. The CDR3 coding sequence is TGCGCCAGCAGCCAACACTCACAGGGGTTTGATACGCAGTATTTT.

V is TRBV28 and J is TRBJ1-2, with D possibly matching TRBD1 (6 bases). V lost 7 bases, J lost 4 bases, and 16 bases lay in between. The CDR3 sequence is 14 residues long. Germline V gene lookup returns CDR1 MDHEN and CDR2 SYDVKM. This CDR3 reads CASTASGAIYGYTF. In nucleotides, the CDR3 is TGTGCCAGCACCGCATCAGGGGCAATCTATGGCTACACCTTC.

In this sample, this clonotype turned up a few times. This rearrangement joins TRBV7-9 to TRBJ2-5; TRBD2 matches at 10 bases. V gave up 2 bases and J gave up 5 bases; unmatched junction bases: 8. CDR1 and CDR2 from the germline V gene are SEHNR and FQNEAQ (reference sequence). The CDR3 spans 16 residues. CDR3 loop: CASSLTGLAGAETQYF. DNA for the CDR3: TGTGCCAGCAGCTTAACGGGGCTAGCGGGGGCTGAGACCCAGTACTTC.

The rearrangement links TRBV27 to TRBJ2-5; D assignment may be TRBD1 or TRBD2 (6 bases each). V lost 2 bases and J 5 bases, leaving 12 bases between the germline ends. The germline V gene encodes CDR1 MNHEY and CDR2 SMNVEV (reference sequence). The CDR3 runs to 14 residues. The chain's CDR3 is CASSLRSGGETQYF. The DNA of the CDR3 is TGTGCCAGCAGTTTAAGGTCCGGGGGCGAGACCCAGTACTTC.

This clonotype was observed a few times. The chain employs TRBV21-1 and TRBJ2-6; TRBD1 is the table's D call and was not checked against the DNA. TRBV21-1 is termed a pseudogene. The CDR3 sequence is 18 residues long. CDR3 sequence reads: CASTKPGTPLSGANVLTF. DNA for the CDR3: TGTGCCAGCACCAAACCCGGGACCCCTCTCTCAGGGGCCAACGTCCTGACTTTC.

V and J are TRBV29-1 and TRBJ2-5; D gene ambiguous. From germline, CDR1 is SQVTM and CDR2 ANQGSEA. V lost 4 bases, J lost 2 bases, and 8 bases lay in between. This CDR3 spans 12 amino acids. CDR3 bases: TGCAGCGTTGGTCAGGTACAAGAGACCCAGTACTTC. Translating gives CSVGQVQETQYF.

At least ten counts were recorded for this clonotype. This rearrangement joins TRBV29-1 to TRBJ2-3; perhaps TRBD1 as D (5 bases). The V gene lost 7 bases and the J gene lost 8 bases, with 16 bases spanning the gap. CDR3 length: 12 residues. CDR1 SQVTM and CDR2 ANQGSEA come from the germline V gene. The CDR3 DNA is TGCAGCGCGGACCTGGTAGGGGCTACGCAGTATTTT. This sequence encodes CSADLVGATQYF.

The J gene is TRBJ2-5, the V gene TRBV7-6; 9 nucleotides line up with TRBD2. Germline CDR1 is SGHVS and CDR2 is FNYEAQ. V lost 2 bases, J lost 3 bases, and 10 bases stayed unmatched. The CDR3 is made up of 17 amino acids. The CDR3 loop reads CASSLMGAAGGKETQYF. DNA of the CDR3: TGTGCCAGCAGCTTAATGGGGGCTGCGGGGGGGAAAGAGACCCAGTACTTC.

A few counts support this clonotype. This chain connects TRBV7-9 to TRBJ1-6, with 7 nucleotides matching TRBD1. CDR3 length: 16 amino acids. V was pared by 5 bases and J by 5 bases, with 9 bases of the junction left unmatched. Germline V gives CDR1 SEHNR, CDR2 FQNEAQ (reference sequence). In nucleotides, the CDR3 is TGTGCCAGCAGCAAAGGCTCCGGGACAGATAATTCACCCCTCCACTTT. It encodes CASSKGSGTDNSPLHF.

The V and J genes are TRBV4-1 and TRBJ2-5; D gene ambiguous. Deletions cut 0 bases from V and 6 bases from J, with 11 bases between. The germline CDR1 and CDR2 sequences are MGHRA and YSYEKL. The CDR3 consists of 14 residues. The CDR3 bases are TGCGCCAGCAGCCAAGAACAGATCTGGAAGACCCAGTACTTC. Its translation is CASSQEQIWKTQYF.

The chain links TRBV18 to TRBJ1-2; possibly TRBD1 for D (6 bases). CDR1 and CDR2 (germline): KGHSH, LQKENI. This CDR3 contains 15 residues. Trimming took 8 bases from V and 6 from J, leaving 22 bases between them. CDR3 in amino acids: CASGNTRQEGHGYTF. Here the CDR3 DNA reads TGTGCCAGCGGAAACACCCGACAGGAAGGGCATGGCTACACCTTC.

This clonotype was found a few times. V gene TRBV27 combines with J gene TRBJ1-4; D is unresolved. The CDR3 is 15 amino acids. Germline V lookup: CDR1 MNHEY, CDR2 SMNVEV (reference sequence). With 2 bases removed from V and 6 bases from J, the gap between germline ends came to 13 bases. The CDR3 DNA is TGTGCCAGCAGTTTAACGCCCGGACGTGATGAAAAACTGTTTTTT. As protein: CASSLTPGRDEKLFF.

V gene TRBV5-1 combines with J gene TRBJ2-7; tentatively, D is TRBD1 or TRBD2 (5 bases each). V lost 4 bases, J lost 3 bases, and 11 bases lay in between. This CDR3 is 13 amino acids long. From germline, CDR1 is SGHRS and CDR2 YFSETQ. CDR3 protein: CASSRDPDYEQYV. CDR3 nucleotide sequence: TGCGCCAGCAGCCGGGACCCCGACTACGAGCAGTACGTC.

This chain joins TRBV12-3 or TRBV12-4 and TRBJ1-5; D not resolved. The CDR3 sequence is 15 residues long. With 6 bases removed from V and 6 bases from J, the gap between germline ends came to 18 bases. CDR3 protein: CASRPAFGEGQPQHF. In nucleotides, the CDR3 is TGTGCCAGCAGGCCGGCCTTTGGGGAAGGTCAGCCCCAGCATTTT.

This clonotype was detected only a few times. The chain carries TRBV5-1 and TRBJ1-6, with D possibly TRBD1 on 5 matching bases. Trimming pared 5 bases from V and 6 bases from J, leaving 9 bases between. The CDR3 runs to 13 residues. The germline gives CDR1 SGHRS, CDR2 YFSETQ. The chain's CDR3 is CASRPDSNSPLHF. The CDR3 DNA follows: TGCGCCAGCAGACCCGACAGTAATTCACCCCTCCACTTT.

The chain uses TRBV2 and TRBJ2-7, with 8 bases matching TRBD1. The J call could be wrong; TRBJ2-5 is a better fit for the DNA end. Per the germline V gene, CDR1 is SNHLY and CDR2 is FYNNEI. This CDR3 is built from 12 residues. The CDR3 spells CATGTGEETQYF. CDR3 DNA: TGTGCCACCGGGACAGGAGAAGAGACCCAGTACTTC.

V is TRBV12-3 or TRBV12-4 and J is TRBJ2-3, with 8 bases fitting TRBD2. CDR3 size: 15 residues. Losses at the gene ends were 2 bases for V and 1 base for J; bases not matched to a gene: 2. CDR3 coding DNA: TGTGCCAGCAGTTTATGGCGGGGGGGCACAGATACGCAGTATTTT. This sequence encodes CASSLWRGGTDTQYF.

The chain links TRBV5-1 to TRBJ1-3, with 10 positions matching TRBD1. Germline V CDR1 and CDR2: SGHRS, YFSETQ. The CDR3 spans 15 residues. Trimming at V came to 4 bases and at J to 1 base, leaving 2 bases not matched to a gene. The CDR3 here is CASSTDRGSGNTIYF. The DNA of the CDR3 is TGCGCCAGCAGCACGGACAGGGGGTCTGGAAACACCATATATTTT.